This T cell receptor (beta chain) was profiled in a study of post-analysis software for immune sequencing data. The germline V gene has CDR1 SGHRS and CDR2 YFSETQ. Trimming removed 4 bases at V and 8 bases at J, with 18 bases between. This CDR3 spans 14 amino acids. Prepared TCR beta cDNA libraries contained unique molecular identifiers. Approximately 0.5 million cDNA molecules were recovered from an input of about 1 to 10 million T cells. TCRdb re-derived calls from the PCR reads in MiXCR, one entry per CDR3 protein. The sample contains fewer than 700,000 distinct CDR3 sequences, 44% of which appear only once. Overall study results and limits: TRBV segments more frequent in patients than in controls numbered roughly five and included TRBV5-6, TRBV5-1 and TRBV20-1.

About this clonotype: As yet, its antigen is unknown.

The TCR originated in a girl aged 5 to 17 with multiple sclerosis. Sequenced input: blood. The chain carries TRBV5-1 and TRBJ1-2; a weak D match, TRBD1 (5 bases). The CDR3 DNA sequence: TGCGCCAGCAGCACTAACCCCCAGGGTTGGGGCTACACCTTC. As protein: CASSTNPQGWGYTF.